This T cell receptor (beta chain) was identified in a study of T cells in lung cancer brain metastases (dated by TCRdb to between 2018 and 2020). At the level of the whole study: Seventeen of the 20 patients had a history of tobacco use, with a median of around 41 pack-years. DNA integrity number averaged about 4 in both primary and metastatic specimens, with no significant difference between sites. The cohort comprised 20 or so patients contributing 40 or so specimens, one primary lung lesion and one brain metastasis each. A median age at first diagnosis of approximately 59 years was recorded for the patients, of whom 8 or 9 were male and about a dozen were female. Median interval between primary and brain metastasis specimen acquisition was about 350 days. In this study, the TCR beta CDR3 repertoires of fully resected primary non-small cell lung cancers were compared with those of paired brain metastases. Eighteen of the 20 patients received no interval therapy between primary and metastasis resection. The study at large found these results: Most clones were found to be lesion-specific, and limited overlap was observed between paired lesions (mean Morisita index about 0.22). It was not possible to control for the effects of preoperative corticosteroids on T cell infiltration in brain metastases. The ten most abundant clones accounted for a significantly larger fraction of the repertoire in brain metastases than in primaries, which suggests clonal expansion. Brain metastases had significantly fewer unique productive clones than paired primaries (median approximately 1,500 versus 4,500). DNA fragmentation in the FFPE samples may have prevented recovery of the complete infiltrating T cell repertoire.

About this clone: The specificity of this receptor is unknown. Per-base quality was not reported, and no clone a single base away is much larger than it. The sample carries other DNA sequences with the same CDR3.

Each sample received between roughly 2 and 5.5 ug of genomic DNA as input, and paired samples received equal DNA input. TCR beta libraries were constructed in two PCR steps with the immunoSEQ hsTCRbeta Kit, which uses multiplexed V and J gene primers. Pooled libraries, together with positive and negative controls, were sequenced on an Illumina MiSeq with a 100-cycle paired-end protocol. The study's processing was this. Raw data were processed by the immunoSEQ vendor into normalized, annotated TCR beta repertoire reports. Richness was defined as unique clones by nucleotide sequence, with iChao1 and Efron-Thisted estimators extrapolating total richness. Pielou's evenness, Simpson's index, top-ten clone proportional abundance, and Morisita overlap index were used to characterize and compare paired lesions. This is the immuneACCESS table as TCRdb keeps it, with only in-frame sequences that have V and J called. A part of the clones is gone; compared with another copy, unresolved V genes explain less than half, and the rest is unexplained. The DNA was the basis for D and trimming; V, J and clone size are from that table. A total of approximately 1,600 clones appear in this sample, about 86% of them only once. Of the sample, 5.5% to 8% falls within the top ten clones.

Patients underwent resection for synchronous oligometastatic disease or delayed recurrence of a solitary brain metastasis. Patients with a history of multiple malignancies were excluded so that cancers other than NSCLC would not be included. Using marked H&E slides as a guide, tumor areas were macrodissected from 4 or 5 unstained 10 um sections that had been deparaffinized. Every specimen was formalin-fixed and paraffin-embedded (FFPE). The AllPrep DNA/RNA FFPE Kit was used for extraction of genomic DNA. Trimming removed 6 bases from V and 4 bases from J; the gene matches leave 12 bases unexplained. The CDR3 holds 15 amino acids from the cysteine to the phenylalanine. The DNA shown is the 45-base CDR3, in frame from base 1. CDR1 and CDR2 are read off the germline V gene as SQVTM and ANQGSEA.

The sequenced material came from tumor tissue from the primary lung tumor. The sample's cell subset or site label is to be understood as: primary lung cancer lesion. The TCR originated in a man aged 65-85 years with non-small cell lung cancer. Recombination connected TRBV29-1 to TRBJ2-1, and TRBD2 matches 7 of the central bases. The CDR3 here reads CSVDGTIGSYNEQFF. The DNA sequence is given as TGCAGCGTAGACGGGACTATAGGTTCTTACAATGAGCAGTTCTTC.